The 10 T cell receptor beta chains below all came from one sample that was sequenced in a study of blood T cell repertoires in COVID-19 (dated by TCRdb to about 2020). Library method: the immunoSEQ multiplex PCR assay. TCRdb obtained this table from immuneACCESS and retained in-frame rearrangements with V and J assigned. These tables miss some clones; where compared with another copy, unresolved V genes account for less than half of the shortfall, and the remainder is unexplained. The sample table lists around 270,000 clones, approximately 86% of them with a count of one. The ten most abundant clones make up roughly 5% of the sample. Sequencing was performed on peripheral blood. The receptors were sampled from a woman in her sixties or seventies with COVID-19, enrolled during active disease.

The chain recombines TRBV18 with TRBJ1-5; no reliable D call. The germline gives CDR1 KGHSH, CDR2 LQKENI. CDR3 size: 14 residues. Between the trimmed V and J ends, which lost 3 bases and 1 base, there was a span of 7 bases. CDR3 region: CASSPGNSNQPQHF. The CDR3 DNA reads TGTGCCAGCTCACCCGGGAACAGCAATCAGCCCCAGCATTTT.

The genes are TRBV11-3 and TRBJ2-1; 12 nucleotides agree with TRBD2. V was clipped by 0 bases and J by 6 bases; unmatched bases: 3. Germline V gene data show CDR1 as SGHNT and CDR2 as YENEEA. This CDR3 is built from 16 residues. Here the CDR3 DNA reads TGTGCCAGCAGCTTAGATCGGACTAGCGGGACCAATGAGCAGTTCTTC. It encodes CASSLDRTSGTNEQFF.

The chain links TRBV5-4 to TRBJ2-7; 8 nucleotides line up with TRBD2. This CDR3 is built from 18 residues. V lost 0 bases to trimming and J lost 3 bases; unmatched junction nucleotides: 14. Germline V gene sequence: CDR1 SGHNT, CDR2 YYREEE (reference sequence). The CDR3 region is CASSLAGSVTSAYYEQYF. CDR3 nucleotides: TGTGCCAGCAGCTTGGCTGGGTCCGTGACTAGCGCCTACTACGAGCAGTACTTC.

J is TRBJ1-3 and V is TRBV28; 9 nucleotides line up with TRBD1. The CDR3 totals 14 residues. Germline values: CDR1 MDHEN, CDR2 SYDVKM. V was clipped by 5 bases and J by 8 bases; unmatched bases: 7. CDR3 sequence: CASSPPDRGDTIYF. The CDR3 DNA follows: TGTGCCAGCAGTCCTCCGGACAGGGGAGACACCATATATTTT.

This clone showed up just a few times. The chain has TRBV29-1 and TRBJ2-1; 9 bases line up with TRBD1. V lost 7 bases and J lost 6; bases outside the gene matches: 10. Per the germline V gene, CDR1 is SQVTM and CDR2 is ANQGSEA. This CDR3 has 14 amino acids. CDR3 in amino acids: CSADTGGVSNEQFF. In DNA, the CDR3 is TGCAGCGCCGATACAGGGGGCGTAAGCAATGAGCAGTTCTTC.

The chain couples TRBV28 to TRBJ2-1; a possible D gene is TRBD2 (6 bases). CDR3 length: 17 amino acids. Trimming left V 4 bases short and J 7 bases short, with 23 bases between. Per the germline V gene, CDR1 is MDHEN and CDR2 is SYDVKM. CDR3 sequence (DNA): TGTGCCAGCAGTTCCTACCCCCCACGAGCCCGGGGGAATGAGCAGTTCTTC. This codes for CASSSYPPRARGNEQFF.

The chain is built from TRBV6-6 and TRBJ2-2, with TRBD2 matching 11 bases. This CDR3 region has 14 residues. The V gene end was trimmed by 6 bases and the J gene end by 4 bases; junction bases not matched to a gene: 1. Germline CDR1 MNHNY, CDR2 SVGAGI (reference sequence). In nucleotides, the CDR3 is TGTGCCAGCAGGGGACTAGCGGTCACCGGGGAGCTGTTTTTT. This translates into CASRGLAVTGELFF.

The V call is TRBV9, the J call TRBJ2-2; 7 bases agree with TRBD2. Germline-derived CDR1 and CDR2 are SGDLS and YYNGEE. The J segment lost 3 bases and the V segment lost 0 bases, leaving 5 bases of the junction unmatched. This CDR3 contains 16 residues. The CDR3 loop reads CASSVDDGRDTGELFF. Here the CDR3 DNA reads TGTGCCAGCAGCGTAGATGATGGGAGGGACACCGGGGAGCTGTTTTTT.

The chain uses TRBV19 and TRBJ1-5, with D possibly being TRBD1 (6 bases). This CDR3 is 14 amino acids long. Germline assignment: CDR1 LNHDA and CDR2 SQIVND (reference sequence). V was trimmed by 5 bases and J by 5 bases, leaving 13 bases between them. This CDR3 reads CASSPNRAYQPQHF. The CDR3 nucleotides are TGTGCCAGTAGTCCCAACAGGGCCTATCAGCCCCAGCATTTT.

This clone was found a few times. This chain connects TRBV14 to TRBJ2-7, with a possible D match to TRBD1 (5 bases). V lost 5 bases and J 6 bases, leaving 23 bases between the germline ends. Germline loops: CDR1 SGHDN, CDR2 FVKESK. There are 16 residues in the CDR3. CDR3 amino acids: CASSSIARAGVGEQYF. As DNA, the CDR3 is TGTGCCAGCAGCTCTATCGCCAGGGCCGGTGTGGGCGAGCAGTACTTC.